The clone carrying this T cell receptor (beta chain) was counted many times. MiXCR, run by TCRdb on the 5' RACE reads, gives a single entry per CDR3 protein. The table has 9,500 to 15,000 distinct CDR3 sequences, under 6% seen once. This specimen belongs to a study of T cells after yellow fever vaccination. Turning to the study itself: Researchers used SMART-Seq v4 Ultra Low Input to prepare fractions that had low cell numbers.

The study, taken as a whole, reports: A limited proportion of clonotypes was detected within both the CD4 and CD8 compartments. Researchers cautioned that FACS-sorted repertoires could harbor abundant clonotypes contaminating from the bulk population.

With 0 bases clipped from V and 2 bases from J, the junction kept 3 bases outside the gene matches. Per the germline V gene, CDR1 is SQVTM and CDR2 is ANQGSEA. This CDR3 spans 14 amino acids. The sequence was collected from a man aged 25 to 40 who received the YFV17D yellow fever vaccine. The chain recombines TRBV29-1 with TRBJ1-2; 7 nucleotides align to TRBD1. The source material was PBMCs, either bulk or a sorted T-cell subset (CD4+, CD8+, memory, or dextramer-sorted; not recorded which), sampled on the day of the yellow fever booster vaccination. CDR3: CSVEEGTENYGYTF. The CDR3 DNA sequence: TGCAGCGTTGAAGAGGGGACAGAAAACTATGGCTACACCTTC.